This passage covers 16 T cell receptor beta chains from one sample sequenced in a study of human T cells and chemical hapten exposure. Time point here: patch test 1, 2 weeks after DPC sensitization. Treatment specified: therapeutic diphenylcyclopropenone sensitization with weekly scalp DPC. TCRdb itself ran the RACE reads through MiXCR, one entry per CDR3 protein. The repertoire holds 95,000 to 150,000 distinct CDR3 sequences, with about an eighth as singletons. The sequencing here drew on whole blood, taken in connection with sensitization to the hapten diphenylcyclopropenone (DPC). Every receptor here comes from a man aged 18 to 35 with alopecia areata. Some clones in this sample may be carry-over from other donors' samples.

This clonotype has only a few counts. J is TRBJ1-1 and V is TRBV20-1; no clear D. CDR1 is DFQATT, CDR2 SNEGSKA, per germline (reference sequence). Trimming cost V 1 base and J 0 bases, with 6 bases left between them. The CDR3 has 13 residues. The CDR3 region is CSARVQMNTEAFF. The CDR3 DNA sequence: TGCAGTGCTAGAGTACAGATGAACACTGAAGCTTTCTTT.

The sample holds a few counts of this clonotype. J is TRBJ1-3 and V is TRBV20-1, with 12 bases matching TRBD1. Germline V gene lookup returns CDR1 DFQATT and CDR2 SNEGSKA (reference sequence). This CDR3 comprises 13 residues. With V trimmed by 6 bases and J by 6 bases, 3 bases remained unmatched. CDR3 DNA sequence: TGCAGTGCGCCGGGACAGGGGGCAAACACCATATATTTT. It translates to CSAPGQGANTIYF.

In this sample, this clonotype turned up a few times. V usage is TRBV7-2 and J usage is TRBJ2-7; 7 bases are shared with TRBD1. V lost 4 bases, J lost 4 bases, and 10 bases stayed unmatched. CDR1 SGHTA and CDR2 FQGNSA come from the germline V gene. The CDR3 extends over 15 amino acids. In DNA form, the CDR3 reads TGTGCCAGCAGCTCGCGTGCCGGACAGGAGTACGAGCAGTACGTC. It encodes CASSSRAGQEYEQYV.

The chain links TRBV6-2 or TRBV6-3 to TRBJ1-1; 7 bases agree with TRBD1. The germline gives CDR1 MNHEY, CDR2 SVGEGT. The CDR3 is 13 amino acids. The V segment lost 6 bases and the J segment 6 bases; nucleotides outside the gene matches: 7. This CDR3 is CASRHAGGPEAFF. The CDR3 nucleotides are TGTGCCAGCAGACACGCAGGGGGACCTGAAGCTTTCTTT.

This clonotype was seen a few times. The chain recombines TRBV2 with TRBJ2-1; 7 bases fit TRBD2. The V and J ends lost 5 bases and 5 bases, in that order; junction bases with no gene match: 18. CDR3 size: 18 residues. CDR1 is SNHLY, CDR2 FYNNEI, per germline. The CDR3 loop reads CASSPAFMAGVVNNEQFF. CDR3 DNA sequence: TGTGCCAGCAGTCCGGCCTTTATGGCGGGGGTAGTTAACAATGAGCAGTTCTTC.

In this sample, this clonotype turned up a few times. The rearrangement uses TRBV11-1 and TRBJ2-1, with 7 bases that match TRBD1. CDR3 size: 14 residues. Germline CDR1 is SGHAT and CDR2 is FQDESV (reference sequence). V gave up 4 bases and J gave up 7 bases; unmatched junction bases: 7. The CDR3 DNA reads as TGTGCCAGCAGCTCTAGGGGGCGGAAAAATGAGCAGTTCTTC. Translation gives CASSSRGRKNEQFF. Filled out from reference TRBV11-1 and TRBJ2-1, the complete variable domain reads EAEVAQSPRYKITEKSQAVAFWCDPISGHATLYWYRQILGQGPELLVQFQDESVVDDSQLPKDRFSAERLKGVDSTLKIQPAELGDSAMYLCASSSRGRKNEQFFGPGTRLTVL.

A few counts support this clonotype. The rearrangement uses TRBV3-1 and TRBJ2-5; 7 nucleotides align to TRBD1. CDR1 is LGHDT and CDR2 is YNNKEL in the germline V gene (reference sequence). This CDR3 comprises 15 residues. V lost 4 bases to trimming and J lost 0 bases; unmatched junction nucleotides: 5. The CDR3 nucleotides are TGTGCCAGCAGCCCAGGGGGACACTACCAAGAGACCCAGTACTTC. It yields the protein CASSPGGHYQETQYF.

This clonotype was observed a few times. This chain uses TRBV7-9 with TRBJ2-7, with D hard to call. Trimming left V 5 bases short and J 7 bases short, with 6 bases between. Per germline, CDR1 SEHNR and CDR2 FQNEAQ (reference sequence). This CDR3 comprises 10 residues. CDR3 DNA: TGTGCCAGCAGCCCGGTAGAGCAGTACTTC. Its protein is CASSPVEQYF.

This clonotype was seen many times. This chain uses TRBV27 with TRBJ1-2; a possible D gene is TRBD1 (5 bases). The CDR3 length is 17 residues. V shed 5 bases and J shed 7 bases, with 26 bases lying between them. Per germline, CDR1 MNHEY and CDR2 SMNVEV (reference sequence). The CDR3 is CASSPAGFLQPESGYTF. CDR3 DNA sequence: TGTGCCAGCAGTCCAGCAGGGTTCCTCCAACCCGAATCTGGCTACACCTTC.

J is TRBJ2-3 and V is TRBV14; TRBD1 matches at 7 bases. The germline CDR1 and CDR2 sequences are SGHDN and FVKESK. This CDR3 has 14 amino acids. V shed 4 bases and J 0 bases; nucleotides not matched to a gene: 1. The chain's CDR3 is CASSPGQSTDTQYF. The CDR3 coding sequence is TGTGCCAGCAGCCCGGGACAGAGCACAGATACGCAGTATTTT.

This clonotype appeared a few times. The DNA of the CDR3 is TGTGCCAACTCCAGGGAAGCCTACAATGAGCAGTTCTTC. It specifies CANSREAYNEQFF. V is TRBV6-2 or TRBV6-3 and J is TRBJ2-1, with D perhaps TRBD1 (5 bases). Per the germline V gene, CDR1 is MNHEY and CDR2 is SVGEGT. Deletions cut 10 bases from V and 2 bases from J, with 12 bases between. CDR3 length: 13 residues.

The chain carries TRBV9 and TRBJ2-5; D remains ambiguous. The CDR3 is made up of 12 amino acids. The ends were cut back, 3 bases at V and 1 base at J, with 4 bases in the middle. Germline CDR1 reads SGDLS; CDR2 reads YYNGEE. CDR3 protein: CASSASQETQYF. CDR3 nucleotides: TGTGCCAGCAGCGCCTCCCAAGAGACCCAGTACTTC.

This clonotype was seen more than once but under ten times. The chain has TRBV4-3 and TRBJ2-3; maybe TRBD2 (6 bases). V was cut by 2 bases and J by 4 bases, with 19 bases left in between. Germline CDR1 is LGHNA and CDR2 is YSLEER. This CDR3 has 17 amino acids. The CDR3 coding sequence is TGCGCCAGCAGCCAATCTACACCCGGGACTGATTCAGATACGCAGTATTTT. It yields the protein CASSQSTPGTDSDTQYF.

This chain links TRBV29-1 with TRBJ2-5; no clear D. Trimming stripped 7 bases from V and 3 bases from J, with 9 bases between. The CDR3 totals 11 residues. Germline V lookup: CDR1 SQVTM, CDR2 ANQGSEA. CDR3 nucleotide sequence: TGCAGCGCCAAGACGGAAGAGACCCAGTACTTC. It codes for CSAKTEETQYF.

This clonotype came up many times. This chain connects TRBV29-1 to TRBJ1-2, with 10 bases matching TRBD1. This CDR3 has 14 residues. In germline, CDR1 is SQVTM, CDR2 ANQGSEA. The V gene end was trimmed by 5 bases and the J gene end by 4 bases; junction bases not matched to a gene: 7. The CDR3 here is CSVLNRDRGYGYTF. The DNA for the CDR3 is TGCAGCGTTCTGAATCGGGACAGGGGCTATGGCTACACCTTC.

The sample holds a few counts of this clonotype. The V gene is TRBV10-3, the J gene TRBJ2-7; TRBD2 might be the D (6 bases). The CDR3 covers 12 residues. The V and J ends lost 4 bases and 3 bases respectively, with 7 bases between them. From germline, CDR1 is ENHRY and CDR2 SYGVKD. The CDR3 DNA reads as TGTGCCATCAGTGGCGGGGTCTACGAGCAGTACTTC. Residues: CAISGGVYEQYF.